This T cell receptor (beta chain) came from a study of cytomegalovirus exposure and HLA in healthy donors. General observations from the study: Analyses of presence and absence presupposed an approximately uniform sequencing depth across donors. Earlier analysis looked at TCR beta V segments, and most were productive about 87% or about 30% of the time.

PCR involved 60 Vbeta and 13 Jbeta primers. The protocol was immunoSEQ multiplex PCR, while the TCRdb copy is restricted to in-frame clones and leaves out a portion. The data hold about 130,000 clones, with 70% to 85% observed a single time. In regard to this clone: No antigen is known for it.

Sequencing was done on a sample of PBMCs. The clonotype comes from a boy younger than 18 in good health and CMV-seronegative.

CDR3 DNA sequence: TGTGCCAGCAGCTCAGGTACCGGGACTAGTGACTACGAGCAGTACTTC. It encodes CASSSGTGTSDYEQYF. The chain uses TRBV7-6 and TRBJ2-7; 8 bases line up with TRBD2. The germline CDR1 and CDR2 sequences are SGHVS and FNYEAQ. Trimming took 4 bases from V and 3 from J; bases not matched to a gene: 11. This CDR3 has 16 amino acids. The whole variable domain, remainder taken from reference TRBV7-6 and TRBJ2-7, is GAGVSQSPRYKVTKRGQDVALRCDPISGHVSLYWYRQALGQGPEFLTYFNYEAQQDKSGLPNDRFSAERPEGSISTLTIQRTEQRDSAMYRCASSSGTGTSDYEQYFGPGTRLTVT.